The 7 T cell receptor beta chains listed next were all sequenced from one sample in a study of cytomegalovirus exposure and HLA in healthy donors. The data were produced by immunoSEQ multiplex PCR, yet TCRdb's version contains in-frame clones alone and is incomplete. The top ten clones hold around 24% of a sample with 150,000 or so clones, about 88% of them seen once. The specimen sequenced was PBMCs. These receptors came from a man aged 18-30 years in good health and CMV-seropositive.

The rearrangement joins TRBV9 to TRBJ2-3, with 7 bases that match TRBD2. CDR1 is SGDLS, CDR2 YYNGEE, per germline. Losses at the gene ends were 4 bases for V and 0 bases for J; bases not matched to a gene: 8. CDR3 size: 16 residues. CDR3 coding DNA: TGTGCCAGCAGCCCGGTGGGGGGGATGAGCACAGATACGCAGTATTTT. The encoded protein is CASSPVGGMSTDTQYF.

This chain connects TRBV7-3 to TRBJ2-1, with TRBD2 matching over 10 bases. Trimming at V came to 5 bases and at J to 3 bases, leaving 4 bases not matched to a gene. The CDR3 runs to 15 residues. Germline V gene sequence: CDR1 SGHTA, CDR2 FQGTGA. CDR3 region: CASSPRTSGYNEQFF. The CDR3 coding sequence is TGTGCCAGCAGCCCCAGGACTAGCGGCTACAATGAGCAGTTCTTC.

This clone was observed a single time. The genes are TRBV7-3 and TRBJ2-1; D possibly corresponds to TRBD1 (8 bases). The CDR3 extends over 15 amino acids. Trimming removed 3 bases from V and 8 bases from J, with 17 bases in between. Germline V lookup: CDR1 SGHTA, CDR2 FQGTGA. The CDR3 region has the DNA TGTGCCAGCAGCTTCTCCGGACAGGGAGGGGATGAGCAGTTCTTC. The encoded protein is CASSFSGQGGDEQFF.

This chain links TRBV7-2 with TRBJ2-7; 7 nucleotides line up with TRBD1. This CDR3 spans 14 amino acids. Losses at the gene ends were 5 bases for V and 2 bases for J; bases not matched to a gene: 6. Germline V gene data show CDR1 as SGHTA and CDR2 as FQGNSA. The CDR3 region is CASSPQGTPYEQYF. The CDR3 DNA is TGTGCCAGCAGCCCACAGGGGACCCCCTACGAGCAGTACTTC. Drawing the rest from reference TRBV7-2 and TRBJ2-7, the complete variable domain is GAGVSQSPSNKVTEKGKDVELRCDPISGHTALYWYRQSLGQGLEFLIYFQGNSAPDKSGLPSDRFSAERTGGSVSTLTIQRTQQEDSAVYLCASSPQGTPYEQYFGPGTRLTVT.

This chain connects TRBV6-5 to TRBJ1-1, with TRBD1 as a possible D gene (5 bases). CDR3 size: 14 residues. Germline assignment: CDR1 MNHEY and CDR2 SVGAGI. Trimming shortened V by 7 bases and J by 0 bases, and 12 bases separated the two germline ends. DNA for the CDR3: TGTGCCAGCAACGGGAGGACATTGAACACTGAAGCTTTCTTT. This sequence encodes CASNGRTLNTEAFF.

This clone was observed a handful of times. The rearrangement uses TRBV7-2 and TRBJ1-6, with 7 bases identical to TRBD1. Trimming at V came to 5 bases and at J to 9 bases, leaving 7 bases not matched to a gene. The CDR3 contains 14 residues. In germline, CDR1 is SGHTA, CDR2 FQGNSA. This CDR3 is CASSNTGVSSPLHF. DNA of the CDR3: TGTGCCAGCAGCAATACAGGGGTCAGTTCACCCCTCCACTTT.

The CDR3 DNA reads TGTGCCAGCAGCTTAGCGGAAAGGGACAGGGCCTACGAGCAGTACTTC. It encodes CASSLAERDRAYEQYF. This rearrangement joins TRBV7-8 to TRBJ2-7; 9 nucleotides line up with TRBD1. The germline V gene has CDR1 SGHVS and CDR2 FQNEAQ. V was pared by 0 bases and J by 2 bases, with 5 bases of the junction left unmatched. This CDR3 has 16 residues.